The 16 T cell receptor beta chains below all came from one sample that was sequenced in a study of blood T cell repertoires in COVID-19 (dated by TCRdb to about 2020). Library preparation was by the immunoSEQ multiplex PCR assay. TCRdb retrieved this table from immuneACCESS and kept in-frame rearrangements only. Not all clones are present; in checked studies, unresolved V genes account for under half, and no reason is known for the remainder. The sample includes approximately 190,000 clones, with 80% to 95% observed a single time. The ten largest clones add up to 0.5% to 0.55% of the sample. The material sequenced was peripheral blood. These receptors were collected from a man aged 50-60 years with acute or convalescent COVID-19.

CDR3 nucleotide sequence: TGTGCCAGCGCGGGCACCGGGGAGCTGTTTTTT. It codes for CASAGTGELFF. The gene calls are TRBV10-3 and TRBJ2-2; a possible D gene is TRBD2 (5 bases). The germline V gene has CDR1 ENHRY and CDR2 SYGVKD. Trimming shortened V by 10 bases and J by 4 bases, and 7 bases separated the two germline ends. There are 11 residues in the CDR3.

This chain connects TRBV7-9 to TRBJ2-7; D gene unclear. Trimming took off 1 base at V and 3 bases at J, with 4 bases between the two ends. CDR1 is SEHNR, CDR2 FQNEAQ, per germline (reference sequence). The CDR3 spans 12 residues. The CDR3 nucleotides read TGTGCCAGCAGCTTAGTTATCTACGAGCAGTACTTC. Its translation is CASSLVIYEQYF.

J is TRBJ2-1 and V is TRBV30; a weak D match, TRBD1 (5 bases). The CDR3 is 11 residues long. The germline V gene encodes CDR1 GTSNPN and CDR2 SVGIG (reference sequence). Trimming stripped 3 bases from V and 9 bases from J, with 9 bases between. The CDR3 region has the DNA TGTGCCTGGAGCCCAGGGTTTGAGCAGTTCTTC. Amino acids: CAWSPGFEQFF.

The rearrangement links TRBV27 to TRBJ1-6; D is possibly TRBD1 (5 bases). This CDR3 has 12 residues. CDR1 is MNHEY, CDR2 SMNVEV, per germline (reference sequence). V lost 3 bases and J lost 10, with 7 bases in between. The CDR3 sequence: CASSFGGSPLHF. The CDR3 DNA is TGTGCCAGCAGTTTCGGGGGATCACCCCTCCACTTT.

CDR3 in DNA: TGTGCCAGCAGCTTGACCCACGGGTGGGGCGGTGCCCTATACAATGAGCAGTTCTTC. It is translated as CASSLTHGWGGALYNEQFF. The chain has TRBV5-4 and TRBJ2-1, with D tentatively TRBD1 (5 bases). This CDR3 has 19 residues. Germline V gene sequence: CDR1 SGHNT, CDR2 YYREEE (reference sequence). Trimming left V 1 base short and J 4 bases short, with 24 bases between.

This clone was seen once. The CDR3 is CASSFRLAVTHTGELFF. DNA for the CDR3: TGTGCCAGCAGCTTCAGGCTAGCGGTAACCCACACCGGGGAGCTGTTTTTT. This chain joins TRBV5-8 and TRBJ2-2; 7 positions agree with TRBD2. This CDR3 has 17 amino acids. The J segment lost 3 bases and the V segment lost 2 bases, leaving 10 bases of the junction unmatched. Germline CDR1 and CDR2: SGHTS and YDEGEE.

This rearrangement joins TRBV5-4 to TRBJ1-6, with 9 positions matching TRBD1. V lost 2 bases, J lost 8 bases, and 5 bases stayed unmatched. The CDR3 is 15 residues long. Germline values: CDR1 SGHNT, CDR2 YYREEE (reference sequence). The CDR3 is CASSFQDRGYSPLHF. The DNA for the CDR3 is TGTGCCAGCAGCTTCCAGGACAGGGGTTATTCACCCCTCCACTTT.

The chain is built from TRBV7-8 and TRBJ2-2, with D possibly being TRBD1 (6 bases). Per the germline V gene, CDR1 is SGHVS and CDR2 is FQNEAQ. The CDR3 spans 13 residues. The V end lost 5 bases, the J end lost 9 bases, and 13 bases lay between the germline ends. The CDR3 DNA follows: TGTGCCAGCAGCATGGCACAGGGACGGGAGCTGTTTTTT. Encoded protein: CASSMAQGRELFF.

This clone was picked up a small number of times. V and J are TRBV7-9 and TRBJ1-1; D possibly corresponds to TRBD1 (6 bases). Between the trimmed V and J ends, which lost 5 bases and 0 bases, there was a span of 10 bases. The CDR3 is 14 residues long. Germline values: CDR1 SEHNR, CDR2 FQNEAQ (reference sequence). The DNA for the CDR3 is TGTGCCAGCAGCACCAGGGGACTGAACACTGAAGCTTTCTTT. Encoded protein: CASSTRGLNTEAFF.

V gene TRBV19 combines with J gene TRBJ2-7; TRBD2 matches at 9 bases. Germline CDR1 LNHDA, CDR2 SQIVND (reference sequence). V was clipped by 6 bases and J by 3 bases; unmatched bases: 12. The CDR3 runs 16 residues. Here the CDR3 DNA reads TGTGCCAGTAGCCGAACCCCCATGACTAGCGGCTACGAGCAGTACTTC. This sequence encodes CASSRTPMTSGYEQYF.

This rearrangement joins TRBV5-5 to TRBJ1-3, with D tentatively TRBD1 (6 bases). This CDR3 spans 14 amino acids. Looked up from germline, CDR1 is SGHKS and CDR2 is YYEKEE (reference sequence). Trimming removed 4 bases from V and 2 bases from J, with 10 bases in between. The CDR3 nucleotides are TGTGCCAGCAGCAACAAGGGGGCTGGAAACACCATATATTTT. It codes for CASSNKGAGNTIYF.

This rearrangement joins TRBV2 to TRBJ1-5, with 10 bases fitting TRBD1. V shed 1 base and J 7 bases; nucleotides not matched to a gene: 4. Germline V gene lookup returns CDR1 SNHLY and CDR2 FYNNEI. The length of the CDR3 is 15 residues. CDR3 coding DNA: TGTGCCAGCAGTGAAGGGGGACAGGGGCGACAGCCCCAGCATTTT. Translating it yields CASSEGGQGRQPQHF.

The chain carries TRBV9 and TRBJ2-1; the D is unclear. CDR1 and CDR2 from the germline V gene are SGDLS and YYNGEE. This CDR3 is built from 11 residues. Trimming stripped 4 bases from V and 4 bases from J, with 3 bases between. CDR3 coding DNA: TGTGCCAGCAGCCTTTACAATGAGCAGTTCTTC. Encoded protein: CASSLYNEQFF. The variable domain in full, completed from reference TRBV9 and TRBJ2-1, reads DSGVTQTPKHLITATGQRVTLRCSPRSGDLSVYWYQQSLDQGLQFLIQYYNGEERAKGNILERFSAQQFPDLHSELNLSSLELGDSALYFCASSLYNEQFFGPGTRLTVL.

The V call is TRBV20-1, the J call TRBJ1-2; the D gene is possibly TRBD1 (5 bases). V lost 3 bases and J lost 4, with 15 bases in between. This CDR3 contains 14 residues. The germline V gene has CDR1 DFQATT and CDR2 SNEGSKA (reference sequence). This CDR3 reads CSASGAREGYGYTF. The CDR3 nucleotides read TGCAGTGCTAGTGGGGCAAGAGAGGGCTATGGCTACACCTTC.

J is TRBJ2-3 and V is TRBV3-1 (or the pseudogene TRBV3-2); D possibly corresponds to TRBD2 (6 bases). From germline, CDR1 is LGHDT and CDR2 YNNKEL (reference sequence). CDR3 length: 16 residues. The germline V and J ends were trimmed by 0 bases and 3 bases, with 13 bases remaining between them. This CDR3 is CASSQDTGVGTDTQYF. The CDR3 nucleotides read TGTGCCAGCAGCCAAGATACGGGAGTCGGGACAGATACGCAGTATTTT.

The rearrangement links TRBV19 to TRBJ2-2, with TRBD2 matching 7 bases. The trim removed 6 bases at V and 7 bases at J, leaving 8 bases unmatched. Germline V gives CDR1 LNHDA, CDR2 SQIVND (reference sequence). CDR3 size: 14 residues. For the CDR3, the DNA is TGTGCCAGTAGGCGTTTTGGGGAGGGCGGGGAGCTGTTTTTT. This gives the protein CASRRFGEGGELFF. Combining the CDR3 with reference TRBV19 and TRBJ2-2 gives the whole variable domain DGGITQSPKYLFRKEGQNVTLSCEQNLNHDAMYWYRQDPGQGLRLIYYSQIVNDFQKGDIAEGYSVSREKKESFPLTVTSAQKNPTAFYLCASRRFGEGGELFFGEGSRLTVL.